This T cell receptor (beta chain) was sequenced in a study of blood T cells in healthy people across ages. Each donor's blood draw was 8.5 to 10 milliliters of peripheral blood. A second PCR of about 7 to 11 cycles used a sample-barcoded 5' primer and a J-beta primer mix. Every cDNA molecule bore a tag from a template-switch adaptor containing 12 random nucleotides. At least 3 million CDR3-containing paired-end reads were obtained per sample. From the 5' RACE reads, TCRdb called clonotypes with MiXCR, one entry per CDR3 protein. The data hold almost 800,000 distinct CDR3 sequences, with roughly 64% observed a single time. Trimming removed 5 bases from V and 8 bases from J, with 23 bases in between. The CDR3 is made up of 15 amino acids. Germline V gives CDR1 DFQATT, CDR2 SNEGSKA (reference sequence).

The specimen was blood. The V gene is TRBV20-1, the J gene TRBJ2-3, with D hard to call. This receptor was obtained from a man younger than 40 in good health. In DNA form, the CDR3 reads TGCAGTGCTTCCCAAAACCGGGCCCCCGTGGGTACGCAGTATTTT. It translates to CSASQNRAPVGTQYF.